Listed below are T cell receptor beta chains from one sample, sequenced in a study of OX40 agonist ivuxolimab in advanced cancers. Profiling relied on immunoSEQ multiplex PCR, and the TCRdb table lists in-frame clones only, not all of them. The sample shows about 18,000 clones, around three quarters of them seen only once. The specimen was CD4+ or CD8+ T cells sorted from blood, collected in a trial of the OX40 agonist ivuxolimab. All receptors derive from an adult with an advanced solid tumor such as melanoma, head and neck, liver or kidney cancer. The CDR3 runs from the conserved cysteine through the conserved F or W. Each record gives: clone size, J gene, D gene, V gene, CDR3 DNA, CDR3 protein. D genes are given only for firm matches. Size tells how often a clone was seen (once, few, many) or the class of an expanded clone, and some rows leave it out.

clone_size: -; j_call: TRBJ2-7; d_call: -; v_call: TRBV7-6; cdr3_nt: TGTGCCAGCAGCTCTTACGAGAACGAGCAGTACTTC; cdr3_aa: CASSSYENEQYF
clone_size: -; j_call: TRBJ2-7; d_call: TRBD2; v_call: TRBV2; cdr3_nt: TGTGCCAGCAACCTAGCGGGTCCCTACGAGCAGTACTTC; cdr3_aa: CASNLAGPYEQYF
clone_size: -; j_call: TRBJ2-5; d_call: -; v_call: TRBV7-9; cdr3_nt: TGTGCCAGCAGCTTAGGCGGCGGAACCCTAGAGACCCAGTACTTC; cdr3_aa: CASSLGGGTLETQYF
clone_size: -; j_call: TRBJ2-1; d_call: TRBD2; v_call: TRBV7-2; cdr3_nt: TGTGCCAGCAGCTTGAGGGCGGGAGGGAGCAATGAGCAGTTCTTC; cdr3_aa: CASSLRAGGSNEQFF
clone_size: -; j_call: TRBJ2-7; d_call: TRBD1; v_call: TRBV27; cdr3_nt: TGTGCCAGCAGTCCAGAAACCGGGACAGGGAGATACGAGCAGTACTTC; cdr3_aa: CASSPETGTGRYEQYF
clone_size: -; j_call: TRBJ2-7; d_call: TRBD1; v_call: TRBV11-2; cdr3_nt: TGTGCCAGCAGCCCCGGGACAGGGGGGAGGAGGTTCGACGAGCAGTACTTC; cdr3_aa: CASSPGTGGRRFDEQYF
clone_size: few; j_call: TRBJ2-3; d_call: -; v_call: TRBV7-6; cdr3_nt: TGTGCCAGCAGCTTAGGGGCGGAAGCCCCAGATACGCAGTATTTT; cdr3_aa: CASSLGAEAPDTQYF
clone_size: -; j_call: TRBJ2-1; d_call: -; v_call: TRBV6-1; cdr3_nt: TGTGCCAGCAGTTATCTTCCTCGGAATGAGCAGTTCTTC; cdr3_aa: CASSYLPRNEQFF
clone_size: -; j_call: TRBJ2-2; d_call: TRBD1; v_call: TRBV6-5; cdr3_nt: TGTGCCAGCAGTTACTCGACAGGGGCCGGGGAGCTGTTTTTT; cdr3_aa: CASSYSTGAGELFF
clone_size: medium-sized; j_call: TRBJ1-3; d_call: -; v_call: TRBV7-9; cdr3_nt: TGTGCCAGCAGCGGAGGCCTCTCTGGAAACACCATATATTTT; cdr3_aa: CASSGGLSGNTIYF
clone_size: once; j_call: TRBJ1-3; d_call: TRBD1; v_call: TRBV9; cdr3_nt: TGTGCCAGCAGCCGGACAGGGATCACTGGAAACACCATATATTTT; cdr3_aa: CASSRTGITGNTIYF
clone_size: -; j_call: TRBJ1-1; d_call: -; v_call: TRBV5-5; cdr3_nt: TGTGCCAGCAGCTTGCGGTGGGAAACTGAAGCTTTCTTT; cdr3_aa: CASSLRWETEAFF
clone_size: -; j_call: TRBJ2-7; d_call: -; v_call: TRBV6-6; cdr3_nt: TGTGCCAGCAGTACGAGTTCGGGCGACGAGCAGTACTTC; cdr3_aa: CASSTSSGDEQYF
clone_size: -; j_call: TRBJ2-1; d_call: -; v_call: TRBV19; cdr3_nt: TGTGCCAGTAGTATAAACTCCTACAATGAGCAGTTCTTC; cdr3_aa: CASSINSYNEQFF
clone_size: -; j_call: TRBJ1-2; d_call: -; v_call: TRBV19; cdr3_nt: TGTGCCAGTAGTATCGACCGGTTGGGGGCCGCGAACTATGGCTACACCTTC; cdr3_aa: CASSIDRLGAANYGYTF
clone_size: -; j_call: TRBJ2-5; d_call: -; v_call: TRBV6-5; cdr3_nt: TGTGCCAGCACCCCGGGGGTGTACCAAGAGACCCAGTACTTC; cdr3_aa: CASTPGVYQETQYF
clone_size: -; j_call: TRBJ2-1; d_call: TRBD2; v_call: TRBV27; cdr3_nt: TGTGCCAGCAGGATAGCGGGAGGGCCGATCAATGAGCAGTTCTTC; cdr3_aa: CASRIAGGPINEQFF
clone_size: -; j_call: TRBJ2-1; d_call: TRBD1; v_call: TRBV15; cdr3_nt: TGTGCCACCAGCAGAGGTGCGGGACAGGGTTACAATGAGCAGTTCTTC; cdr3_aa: CATSRGAGQGYNEQFF
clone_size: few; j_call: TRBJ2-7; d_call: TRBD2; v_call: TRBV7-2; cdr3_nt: TGTGCCAGCAGCGAAAGCGGGAGCATCTACGAGCAGTACTTC; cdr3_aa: CASSESGSIYEQYF
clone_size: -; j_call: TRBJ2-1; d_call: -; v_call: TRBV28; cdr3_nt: TGTGCCAGCAGTTTCGTGAATGAGCAGTTCTTC; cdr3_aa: CASSFVNEQFF
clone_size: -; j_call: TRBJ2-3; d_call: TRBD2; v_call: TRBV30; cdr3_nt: TGTGCCTGGAGTGTACTAGCGGGAACCGATACGCAGTATTTT; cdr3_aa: CAWSVLAGTDTQYF
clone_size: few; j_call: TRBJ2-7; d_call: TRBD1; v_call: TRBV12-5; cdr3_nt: TGTGCTAGTGGTCCTGGGACAGGGGAAGCCTACGAGCAGTACTTC; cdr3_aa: CASGPGTGEAYEQYF
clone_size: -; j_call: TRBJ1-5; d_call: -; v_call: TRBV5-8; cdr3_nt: TGTGCCAGCAGCGGGGCGGGGCGGCAGCCCCAGCATTTT; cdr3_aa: CASSGAGRQPQHF
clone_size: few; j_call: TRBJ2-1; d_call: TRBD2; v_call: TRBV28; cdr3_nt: TGTGCCAGCACCCGTGACGGGAGGGAGGACAATGAGCAGTTCTTC; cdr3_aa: CASTRDGREDNEQFF
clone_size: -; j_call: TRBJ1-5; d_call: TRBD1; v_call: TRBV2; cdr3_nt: TGTGCCAGCAGTGAAGCAGGACAGGGGGCTGGACAGCCCCAGCATTTT; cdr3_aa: CASSEAGQGAGQPQHF
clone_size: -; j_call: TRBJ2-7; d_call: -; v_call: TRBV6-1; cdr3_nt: TGTGCCAGCAGTGAAGCGGCAGCCTACGAGCAGTACTTC; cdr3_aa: CASSEAAAYEQYF
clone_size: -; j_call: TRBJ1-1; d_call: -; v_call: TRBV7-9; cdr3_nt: TGTGCCTATTGGAGGAACACTGAAGCTTTCTTT; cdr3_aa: CAYWRNTEAFF
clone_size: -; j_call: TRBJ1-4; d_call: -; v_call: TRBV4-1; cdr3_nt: TGCGCCAGCAGCCAAGAAGGGGGTAGAGATACTAATGAAAAACTGTTTTTT; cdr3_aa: CASSQEGGRDTNEKLFF
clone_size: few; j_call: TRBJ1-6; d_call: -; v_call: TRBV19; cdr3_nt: TGTGCCAGTAGTGCGGCCGGGACTTCTAATTCACCCCTCCACTTT; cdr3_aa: CASSAAGTSNSPLHF
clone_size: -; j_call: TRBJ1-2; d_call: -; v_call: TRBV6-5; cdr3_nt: TGTGCCAGCACCCGTTATGTATACTCTAACTATGGCTACACCTTC; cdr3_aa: CASTRYVYSNYGYTF
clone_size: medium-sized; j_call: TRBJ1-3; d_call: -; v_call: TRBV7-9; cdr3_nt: TGTGCCAGCCTCTCACAGGACGACCCCTCTGGAAACACCATATATTTT; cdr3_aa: CASLSQDDPSGNTIYF
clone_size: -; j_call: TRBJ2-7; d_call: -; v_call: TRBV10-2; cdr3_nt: TGCGCCAGCAGTGTACTAGCAAGCTCCTACGAGCAGTACTTC; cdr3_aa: CASSVLASSYEQYF
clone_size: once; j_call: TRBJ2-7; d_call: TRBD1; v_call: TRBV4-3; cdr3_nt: TGCGCCAGCAGCCAATCCCGGACAGGGATACAAGGATGGGCTTACGAGCAGTACTTC; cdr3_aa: CASSQSRTGIQGWAYEQYF
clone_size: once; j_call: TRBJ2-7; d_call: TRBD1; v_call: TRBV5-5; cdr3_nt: TGTGCCAGCAGCTTGATCCGACAGGGGGCCTACGAGCAGTACTTC; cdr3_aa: CASSLIRQGAYEQYF
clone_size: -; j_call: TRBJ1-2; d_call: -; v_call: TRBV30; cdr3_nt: TGTGCCTGGAGTCCTCTTGGGACAAGCGACTATGGCTACACCTTC; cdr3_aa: CAWSPLGTSDYGYTF
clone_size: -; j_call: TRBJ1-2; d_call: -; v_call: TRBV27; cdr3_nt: TGTGCCAGCAGCCCCCCCGAGGGGTATGGCTACACCTTC; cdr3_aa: CASSPPEGYGYTF
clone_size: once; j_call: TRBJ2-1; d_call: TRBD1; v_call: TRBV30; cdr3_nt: TGTGCCTGGAGTCTCGGGACCGGGACAGGATACAATGAGCAGTTCTTC; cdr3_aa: CAWSLGTGTGYNEQFF
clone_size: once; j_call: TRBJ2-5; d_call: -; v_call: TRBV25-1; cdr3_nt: TGTGCCAGCAGTGAAACAGCCCAAGAGACCCAGTACTTC; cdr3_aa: CASSETAQETQYF
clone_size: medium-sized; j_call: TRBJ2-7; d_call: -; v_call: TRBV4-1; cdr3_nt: TGCGCCAGCAGCCAAGATGATGCATCCTACGAGCAGTACTTC; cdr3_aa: CASSQDDASYEQYF
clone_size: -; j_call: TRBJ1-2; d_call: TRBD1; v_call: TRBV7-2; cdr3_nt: TGTGCCAGCAGCTTATCAGTATGGGACAGGCGAGCTAACTATGGCTACACCTTC; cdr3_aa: CASSLSVWDRRANYGYTF
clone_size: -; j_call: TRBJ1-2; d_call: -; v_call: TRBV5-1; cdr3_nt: TGCGCCAGCAGCTCCCCCTCGGACAGCTATGGCTACACCTTC; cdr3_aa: CASSSPSDSYGYTF